Listed below are T cell receptor beta chains from one sample, sequenced in a study of T-cell memory formation after mild COVID-19. TCRdb re-analysed the 5' RACE reads in MiXCR, keeping a single row per CDR3 protein. The sample carries 300,000 to 350,000 distinct CDR3 sequences, roughly a fifth recorded once. The sequenced sample consisted of PBMCs or a T cell subset sorted from them (not recorded which). The receptors were gathered from a man aged 18 to 29 who had mild COVID-19 (a few samples of this study predate the infection). Cell type and time point are not known. The CDR3 runs from the conserved cysteine through the conserved F or W. The D gene is left open where the match is weak. A row's size may be missing; if present it is once, few, many or a size class.

TRBV7-2	.	few	TRBJ2-3	CASSSRDSRTDTQYF	TGTGCCAGCAGCTCCCGGGACTCGCGCACAGATACGCAGTATTTT
TRBV5-1	.	.	TRBJ1-2	CASSPGRAGRSQYGYTF	TGCGCCAGCAGCCCCGGGCGGGCAGGGAGGAGTCAATATGGCTACACCTTC
TRBV10-2	.	many	TRBJ2-5	CASSVSGRETQYF	TGCGCCAGCTCGGTTTCAGGCCGGGAGACCCAGTACTTC
TRBV5-1	TRBD2	few	TRBJ2-1	CASCALAGLHNEQFF	TGCGCCAGCTGTGCGCTAGCGGGGCTACACAATGAGCAGTTCTTC
TRBV20-1	.	few	TRBJ2-2	CSARPPPYTGELFF	TGCAGTGCTAGGCCCCCCCCCTACACCGGGGAGCTGTTTTTT
TRBV6-4	.	.	TRBJ1-2	CASSDSGTVYGYTF	TGTGCCAGCAGTGACTCCGGGACGGTGTATGGCTACACCTTC
TRBV11-1	.	.	TRBJ1-6	CASRYSIYNSPLHF	TGTGCCAGTAGATACAGCATCTATAATTCACCCCTCCACTTT
TRBV7-9	TRBD1	few	TRBJ2-1	CASSLVSGGNEQFF	TGTGCCAGCAGCTTGGTGTCAGGGGGCAATGAGCAGTTCTTC
TRBV29-1	.	few	TRBJ2-7	CSVGERSYEQYF	TGCAGCGTTGGTGAACGCTCCTACGAGCAGTACTTC
TRBV18	.	few	TRBJ1-5	CASSPGEVQPQHF	TGTGCCAGCTCACCCGGAGAGGTTCAGCCCCAGCATTTT
TRBV29-1	.	.	TRBJ1-1	CSVVGVSHTEAFF	TGCAGCGTTGTAGGGGTTTCGCACACTGAAGCTTTCTTT
TRBV6-2/TRBV6-3	.	few	TRBJ1-1	CASSYGSEAFF	TGTGCCAGCAGTTACGGGTCTGAAGCTTTCTTT
TRBV28	.	.	TRBJ2-5	CASSLGGPIETQYF	TGTGCCAGCAGTTTGGGGGGGCCTATAGAGACCCAGTACTTC
TRBV6-2/TRBV6-3	.	few	TRBJ1-6	CASSYSTVEGSPLHF	TGTGCCAGCAGTTACTCGACGGTGGAGGGTTCACCCCTCCACTTT
TRBV4-1	.	once	TRBJ2-5	CASRQDLKNQETQYF	TGCGCCAGCAGACAAGATCTGAAGAACCAAGAGACCCAGTACTTC
TRBV11-2	TRBD2	.	TRBJ2-1	CASSRGLSGGSSYNEQFF	TGTGCCAGCAGCCGCGGGCTTAGCGGGGGGTCCTCCTACAATGAGCAGTTCTTC
TRBV4-1	.	few	TRBJ1-1	CASREPGRNTEAFF	TGCGCCAGCAGGGAACCGGGACGGAACACTGAAGCTTTCTTT
TRBV20-1	TRBD2	many	TRBJ2-3	CSASGLAGGQADTQYF	TGCAGTGCCAGCGGACTAGCGGGGGGGCAGGCAGATACGCAGTATTTT
TRBV7-9	.	.	TRBJ1-4	CASSPLNEKLFF	TGTGCCAGCAGCCCCCTAAATGAAAAACTGTTTTTT
TRBV6-1	TRBD1	few	TRBJ1-5	CASSEEGTDYSNQPQHF	TGTGCCAGCAGTGAAGAGGGGACAGATTATAGCAATCAGCCCCAGCATTTT
TRBV11-2	.	few	TRBJ2-4	CASSLGSWSKNIQYF	TGTGCCAGCAGCTTAGGGTCGTGGTCCAAAAACATTCAGTACTTC
TRBV12-3/TRBV12-4	TRBD1	.	TRBJ1-5	CASSSAGTANQPQHF	TGTGCCAGCAGTTCAGCCGGGACAGCAAATCAGCCCCAGCATTTT
TRBV7-6	.	many	TRBJ2-7	CASSFEGLQGYEQYF	TGTGCCAGCAGCTTTGAGGGCCTCCAGGGTTACGAGCAGTACTTC
TRBV19	TRBD2	.	TRBJ2-1	CASKKAGLGNEQFF	TGTGCCAGTAAAAAGGCGGGACTAGGCAATGAGCAGTTCTTC
TRBV18	TRBD1	few	TRBJ1-1	CASSPPGQGVLEAFF	TGTGCCAGCTCACCCCCGGGACAGGGGGTTCTAGAAGCTTTCTTT
TRBV20-1	.	few	TRBJ2-7	CSAPGRAYEQYF	TGCAGTGCGCCGGGACGGGCCTACGAGCAGTACTTC
TRBV4-3	.	many	TRBJ2-3	CASSQDFRDTQYF	TGCGCCAGCAGCCAAGATTTCCGAGATACGCAGTATTTT
TRBV2	TRBD1	.	TRBJ1-1	CASIIDRDTEAFF	TGTGCCAGCATTATAGACAGGGACACTGAAGCTTTCTTT
TRBV7-3	.	.	TRBJ2-1	CASSVEGYEQFF	TGTGCCAGCAGCGTCGAGGGGTATGAGCAGTTCTTC
TRBV5-1	.	few	TRBJ2-7	CASSRITGAAYEQYF	TGCGCCAGCAGCCGAATCACGGGGGCCGCCTACGAGCAGTACTTC
TRBV11-2	.	.	TRBJ2-2	CASSSRQEGTGELFF	TGTGCCAGCAGCTCGAGACAGGAGGGGACCGGGGAGCTGTTTTTT
TRBV7-9	TRBD2	few	TRBJ2-1	CASSLDSGGLDEQFF	TGTGCCAGCAGCTTAGACTCGGGGGGGCTCGATGAGCAGTTCTTC
TRBV9	.	few	TRBJ2-5	CASSVGLVETQYF	TGTGCCAGCAGCGTAGGGCTAGTTGAGACCCAGTACTTC
TRBV9	.	.	TRBJ1-4	CASSRRGTPTNEKLFF	TGTGCCAGCAGCAGACGGGGCACGCCAACTAATGAAAAACTGTTTTTT
TRBV7-3	.	.	TRBJ1-5	CASSGSTGGYSNQPQHF	TGTGCCAGCAGCGGGTCGACGGGCGGGTATAGCAATCAGCCCCAGCATTTT
TRBV5-5	TRBD1	.	TRBJ2-6	CASSEGQGGSGANVLTF	TGTGCCAGCAGCGAGGGACAGGGCGGCTCTGGGGCCAACGTCCTGACTTTC
TRBV7-6	TRBD2	.	TRBJ2-1	CASSNPGLGYNEQFF	TGTGCCAGCAGCAATCCGGGACTAGGGTACAATGAGCAGTTCTTC
TRBV7-2	.	.	TRBJ2-5	CASSLVPGGGAETQYF	TGTGCCAGCAGCTTAGTGCCGGGGGGCGGGGCGGAGACCCAGTACTTC
TRBV10-3	TRBD2	.	TRBJ2-7	CAISDPGLAGGAHEQYF	TGTGCCATCAGTGACCCGGGACTAGCGGGGGGGGCCCACGAGCAGTACTTC
TRBV18	.	.	TRBJ1-5	CASSHTAGTEGEPQHF	TGTGCCAGCTCACATACGGCAGGGACTGAGGGGGAGCCCCAGCATTTT
TRBV6-5	.	few	TRBJ1-1	CASMGLRAIQNTEAFF	TGTGCCAGCATGGGTCTCAGGGCGATACAGAACACTGAAGCTTTCTTT
TRBV7-2	.	.	TRBJ2-3	CASSPPGRTDTQYF	TGTGCCAGCAGCCCACCGGGACGCACAGATACGCAGTATTTT